This TCR beta chain is from a study of T-cell memory formation after mild COVID-19. MiXCR, run by TCRdb on the 5' RACE reads, gives a single entry per CDR3 protein. The table has about 250,000 distinct CDR3 sequences, under 20% seen once. V was shortened by 5 bases and J by 4 bases, with 12 bases between the two germline ends. The CDR3 is made up of 15 amino acids. Looked up from germline, CDR1 is SGHTA and CDR2 is FQGNSA. This rearrangement joins TRBV7-2 to TRBJ2-6; D gene ambiguous. This TCR came from a man aged 18 to 30 who had mild COVID-19 (a few samples of this study predate the infection). Cell type and time point are not known. The material sequenced was PBMCs or a T cell subset sorted from them (not recorded which). The CDR3 DNA follows: TGTGCCAGCAGCCCTGGCTCGACCGGGGCCAACGTCCTGACTTTC. Translation: CASSPGSTGANVLTF. The full variable domain, its missing parts supplied by reference TRBV7-2 and TRBJ2-6, is GAGVSQSPSNKVTEKGKDVELRCDPISGHTALYWYRQSLGQGLEFLIYFQGNSAPDKSGLPSDRFSAERTGGSVSTLTIQRTQQEDSAVYLCASSPGSTGANVLTFGAGSRLTVL.